The subject of this entry is one T cell receptor beta chain. Its antigen remains unidentified. Clones were sequenced by immunoSEQ multiplex PCR, and TCRdb holds only the in-frame ones, with some missing. The sample has over 100,000 clones; around nine tenths are singletons. The data were obtained in a study of T cell responses to AZD1222 COVID-19 vaccine. The wider study: Second doses were pooled across both intervals (about 4 or about 12 weeks).

Study-level points and caveats: White British ancestry dominated among donors, who included more females, and clonal diversity was possibly underestimated. Reportedly, nearly half of unique spike TCRs recognized epitopes outside B.1.351/B.1.1.7 mutations. Across spike, vaccine-associated CD4 TCRs were found, dominant at 160-218 and 743-854.

The CDR3 extends over 15 amino acids. V lost 3 bases and J lost 1, with 13 bases in between. CDR1 is SGHDT and CDR2 is YYEEEE in the germline V gene. The receptor's source is an adult in good health. The chain joins TRBV5-6 to TRBJ1-2; D call uncertain. This specimen was peripheral blood, taken on day 0 of AZD1222 vaccination. CDR3 coding DNA: TGTGCCAGCAGCTCCCGTGGAATCCTTAACTATGGCTACACCTTC. Translating it yields CASSSRGILNYGYTF. The whole variable domain, remainder taken from reference TRBV5-6 and TRBJ1-2, is DAGVTQSPTHLIKTRGQQVTLRCSPKSGHDTVSWYQQALGQGPQFIFQYYEEEERQRGNFPDRFSGHQFPNYSSELNVNALLLGDSALYLCASSSRGILNYGYTFGSGTRLTVV.